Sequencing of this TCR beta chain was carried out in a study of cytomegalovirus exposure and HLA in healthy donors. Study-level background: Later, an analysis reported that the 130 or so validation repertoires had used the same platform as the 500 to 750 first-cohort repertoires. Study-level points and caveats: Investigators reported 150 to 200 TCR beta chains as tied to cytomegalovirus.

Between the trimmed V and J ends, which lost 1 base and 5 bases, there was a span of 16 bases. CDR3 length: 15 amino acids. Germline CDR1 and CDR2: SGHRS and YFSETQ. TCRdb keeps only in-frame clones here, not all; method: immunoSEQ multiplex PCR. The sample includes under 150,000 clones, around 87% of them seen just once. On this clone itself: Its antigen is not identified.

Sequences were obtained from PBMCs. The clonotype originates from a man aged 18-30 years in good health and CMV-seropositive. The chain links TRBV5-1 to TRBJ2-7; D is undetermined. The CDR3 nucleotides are TGCGCCAGCAGCTTGTGGTCGTCAGGCGAAGACGAGCAGTACTTC. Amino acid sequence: CASSLWSSGEDEQYF.